The 10 T cell receptor beta chains presented below share a single source sample, sequenced in a study of T cell clones after liver transplantation. Here immunoSEQ multiplex PCR was the method, and the copy in TCRdb shows in-frame clones only, minus some. The table records around 110,000 clones, 90% of them present only once. Here the sequenced sample was CD4+ T cells from blood, taken 12 months after liver transplant. The receptors here all came from a human patient who received a liver transplant. Some T cells may trace back to the graft donor.

J is TRBJ2-1 and V is TRBV7-3; 9 nucleotides line up with TRBD2. This CDR3 is 16 amino acids long. V shed 5 bases, J shed 4 bases, and the junction held 9 bases outside the gene matches. Germline V gene data show CDR1 as SGHTA and CDR2 as FQGTGA. The CDR3 region is CASSPLVTSGYNEQFF. The CDR3 DNA reads as TGTGCCAGCAGCCCCCTCGTGACTAGCGGTTACAATGAGCAGTTCTTC.

The V and J genes are TRBV11-3 and TRBJ2-5; D not resolved. Germline V gene sequence: CDR1 SGHNT, CDR2 YENEEA. Trimming removed 1 base at V and 2 bases at J, with 8 bases between. The length of the CDR3 is 14 residues. DNA for the CDR3: TGTGCCAGCAGCTTAGTCGACCCACAAGAGACCCAGTACTTC. This encodes CASSLVDPQETQYF.

The chain combines TRBV11-2 with TRBJ2-2, with 9 bases lining up with TRBD1. Looked up from germline, CDR1 is SGHAT and CDR2 is FQNNGV. The CDR3 has 15 residues. V lost 7 bases to trimming and J lost 7 bases; unmatched junction nucleotides: 10. Here the CDR3 DNA reads TGTGCCAGCATCCCGGGACAGGGAACAATCGGGGAGCTGTTTTTT. Translation gives CASIPGQGTIGELFF.

The rearrangement links TRBV10-3 to TRBJ2-7, with TRBD1 identical over 8 bases. The length of the CDR3 is 13 residues. CDR1 is ENHRY and CDR2 is SYGVKD in the germline V gene. The trim removed 4 bases at V and 6 bases at J, leaving 5 bases unmatched. The CDR3 loop is CAISVQGAGEQYF. CDR3 sequence (DNA): TGTGCCATCAGTGTTCAGGGGGCGGGCGAGCAGTACTTC.

This rearrangement joins TRBV29-1 to TRBJ2-1; no firm D call. Germline CDR1 SQVTM, CDR2 ANQGSEA. The CDR3 has 15 residues. The V end was cut by 6 bases, the J end by 0 bases, with 15 bases between. CDR3 coding DNA: TGCAGCGTGTCTGGCTTGGCGAGCTCCTACAATGAGCAGTTCTTC. Amino acids: CSVSGLASSYNEQFF.

This clone was seen more than once but under ten times. The chain is built from TRBV4-1 and TRBJ2-7; D might be TRBD1 or TRBD2, each matching 5 bases. V dropped 8 bases and J dropped 3 bases, with 20 bases sitting between them. This CDR3 is built from 15 residues. CDR1 and CDR2 from the germline V gene are MGHRA and YSYEKL. The CDR3 sequence is CASSPGRDVGYEQYF. The CDR3 region has the DNA TGCGCCAGCTCTCCCGGACGGGACGTTGGCTACGAGCAGTACTTC.

The chain uses TRBV10-3 and TRBJ1-3, with 7 nucleotides matching TRBD1. Looked up from germline, CDR1 is ENHRY and CDR2 is SYGVKD. The CDR3 consists of 14 residues. Trimming took 10 bases from V and 0 from J; bases not matched to a gene: 6. The CDR3 reads CATSGQVSGNTIYF. The CDR3 coding sequence is TGTGCCACTTCCGGACAGGTCTCTGGAAACACCATATATTTT.

The gene calls are TRBV29-1 and TRBJ2-2, with D perhaps TRBD1 or TRBD2 (6 bases each). V was shortened by 6 bases and J by 6 bases, with 17 bases between the two germline ends. The CDR3 is 14 residues long. The germline gives CDR1 SQVTM, CDR2 ANQGSEA. In nucleotides, the CDR3 is TGCAGCGTCCAAGGGGGGAATGACGCCGGGGAGCTGTTTTTT. It encodes CSVQGGNDAGELFF.

The chain combines TRBV5-1 with TRBJ2-7, with TRBD2 matching over 10 bases. The CDR3 runs to 15 residues. V shed 5 bases and J 5 bases; nucleotides not matched to a gene: 10. The germline V gene has CDR1 SGHRS and CDR2 YFSETQ. CDR3 coding DNA: TGCGCCAGCAGTAGTTCGGCCCTAGCGGGAGACGAGCAGTACTTC. Protein product: CASSSSALAGDEQYF.

The rearrangement uses TRBV7-2 and TRBJ1-1; D not resolved. The CDR3 extends over 13 amino acids. Germline V lookup: CDR1 SGHTA, CDR2 FQGNSA. V lost 2 bases to trimming and J lost 0 bases, with 4 bases between them. CDR3 protein: CASSLMMNTEAFF. The CDR3 region has the DNA TGTGCCAGCAGCTTAATGATGAACACTGAAGCTTTCTTT.